The clone carrying this TCR beta chain has only a few counts. Using its own MiXCR run on the RT-PCR reads, TCRdb lists one record per CDR3 protein. The sample contains about 700,000 distinct CDR3 sequences, 12% to 15% of which appear only once. These data are taken from a study of response to subunit inactivated influenza vaccine. The TCR comes from a man aged 45 to 65 who received an inactivated influenza vaccine. Specimen: PBMCs from blood, collected less than 15 days before vaccination.

DNA for the CDR3: TGTGCCAGCAGTTCTTTTGGGGAGGGATACGAGCAGTACTTC. Encoded protein: CASSSFGEGYEQYF. This chain uses TRBV28 with TRBJ2-7, with 7 bases identical to TRBD2. The germline V gene has CDR1 MDHEN and CDR2 SYDVKM. The CDR3 is 14 residues long. V shed 4 bases, J shed 4 bases, and the junction held 7 bases outside the gene matches.